Listed below are T cell receptor beta chains from one sample, sequenced in a study of beta chain features in type 1 diabetes. Sequencing used immunoSEQ multiplex PCR; TCRdb keeps in-frame clones, though not all of them. The sample carries about 160,000 clones, around 8.4% recorded once. Sequenced: central memory CD4+ T cells from blood. The receptors come from a woman aged 18 to 35 with type 1 diabetes. The CDR3 runs from the conserved cysteine through the conserved F or W. The order of the fields is CDR3 protein, V gene, D gene, J gene. D genes are given only for firm matches.

CDR3 protein: CSVDPWGSGNEQFF
V gene: TRBV29-1
D gene: TRBD2
J gene: TRBJ2-1

CDR3 protein: CASRLAGRTGELFF
V gene: TRBV25-1
D gene: TRBD2
J gene: TRBJ2-2

CDR3 protein: CAWRGAGTHYEQYF
V gene: TRBV30
D gene: -
J gene: TRBJ2-7

CDR3 protein: CASSQSTRNTEAFF
V gene: TRBV23-1
D gene: -
J gene: TRBJ1-1

CDR3 protein: CASSLAPGSSQPQHF
V gene: TRBV5-1
D gene: -
J gene: TRBJ1-5

CDR3 protein: CASSLRGQGTAQFF
V gene: TRBV7-2
D gene: TRBD1
J gene: TRBJ2-1

CDR3 protein: CASSLTPTGSANYGYTF
V gene: TRBV18
D gene: -
J gene: TRBJ1-2

CDR3 protein: CASSYSLALNTGELFF
V gene: TRBV6-5
D gene: -
J gene: TRBJ2-2

CDR3 protein: CASSPPARAGETQYF
V gene: TRBV18
D gene: -
J gene: TRBJ2-5

CDR3 protein: CASSQELLLADSYNEQFF
V gene: TRBV4-3
D gene: TRBD2
J gene: TRBJ2-1

CDR3 protein: CASSQDRRSDYGGELFF
V gene: TRBV4-1
D gene: -
J gene: TRBJ2-2

CDR3 protein: CATSRDPRTNEKLFF
V gene: TRBV15
D gene: -
J gene: TRBJ1-4

CDR3 protein: CASSLSRYEQYF
V gene: TRBV28
D gene: -
J gene: TRBJ2-7

CDR3 protein: CASGSGLPPGELFF
V gene: TRBV12-5
D gene: -
J gene: TRBJ2-2

CDR3 protein: CASSWQGNSNQPQHF
V gene: TRBV5-6
D gene: -
J gene: TRBJ1-5

CDR3 protein: CASSWQVLETQYF
V gene: TRBV14
D gene: -
J gene: TRBJ2-5

CDR3 protein: CATSRVGDTGELFF
V gene: TRBV15
D gene: -
J gene: TRBJ2-2

CDR3 protein: CASSLGTGSTDTQYF
V gene: TRBV4-1
D gene: TRBD1
J gene: TRBJ2-3

CDR3 protein: CASRSDGTGTQYF
V gene: TRBV6-6
D gene: -
J gene: TRBJ2-4

CDR3 protein: CASRLGGGITEAFF
V gene: TRBV27
D gene: -
J gene: TRBJ1-1

CDR3 protein: CASSLTSGYNTDTQYF
V gene: TRBV5-6
D gene: TRBD2
J gene: TRBJ2-3

CDR3 protein: CASRAPVNTEAFF
V gene: TRBV6-1
D gene: -
J gene: TRBJ1-1

CDR3 protein: CASSPGQGRYEQFF
V gene: TRBV5-1
D gene: TRBD1
J gene: TRBJ2-1

CDR3 protein: CASSRRASGGSGTQYF
V gene: TRBV11-2
D gene: TRBD2
J gene: TRBJ2-3

CDR3 protein: CASSPWTSEDEQFF
V gene: TRBV7-9
D gene: TRBD2
J gene: TRBJ2-1

CDR3 protein: CSAGGASGITDTQYF
V gene: TRBV29-1
D gene: TRBD2
J gene: TRBJ2-3

CDR3 protein: CASSQGRGYGYTF
V gene: TRBV14
D gene: -
J gene: TRBJ1-2

CDR3 protein: CASGIAGDTDTQYF
V gene: TRBV5-1
D gene: TRBD2
J gene: TRBJ2-3

CDR3 protein: CAWSWGTIVLYF
V gene: TRBV30
D gene: -
J gene: TRBJ2-7

CDR3 protein: CASSVSDRRGYTF
V gene: TRBV2
D gene: -
J gene: TRBJ1-2

CDR3 protein: CASFIAGATYNEQFF
V gene: TRBV28
D gene: TRBD2
J gene: TRBJ2-1

CDR3 protein: CASRPPTTYEQYF
V gene: TRBV28
D gene: -
J gene: TRBJ2-7

CDR3 protein: CASSSGEAGANVLTF
V gene: TRBV11-3
D gene: -
J gene: TRBJ2-6

CDR3 protein: CASSPRQAQETQYF
V gene: TRBV7-2
D gene: -
J gene: TRBJ2-5

CDR3 protein: CASVLGLAGVETQYF
V gene: TRBV12-5
D gene: TRBD2
J gene: TRBJ2-5

CDR3 protein: CASSGGGRLGANVLTF
V gene: TRBV27
D gene: TRBD2
J gene: TRBJ2-6

CDR3 protein: CASSSFQENTEAFF
V gene: TRBV7-9
D gene: -
J gene: TRBJ1-1

CDR3 protein: CASKTSGNNEQFF
V gene: TRBV6-5
D gene: TRBD2
J gene: TRBJ2-1

CDR3 protein: CASSLGPANYGYTF
V gene: TRBV5-4
D gene: -
J gene: TRBJ1-2

CDR3 protein: CASSQELAGTSEQYF
V gene: TRBV4-3
D gene: TRBD2
J gene: TRBJ2-7

CDR3 protein: CASSEGTGGGYGYTF
V gene: TRBV2
D gene: TRBD1
J gene: TRBJ1-2

CDR3 protein: CASSSQSGGITDTQYF
V gene: TRBV13
D gene: TRBD2
J gene: TRBJ2-3

CDR3 protein: CASSRQALGQPQHF
V gene: TRBV5-6
D gene: -
J gene: TRBJ1-5

CDR3 protein: CASNRQGNSPLHF
V gene: TRBV9
D gene: TRBD1
J gene: TRBJ1-6

CDR3 protein: CASSLACGGSALRGLSTDTQYF
V gene: TRBV7-7
D gene: -
J gene: TRBJ2-3

CDR3 protein: CLTDTQYF
V gene: TRBV3-2
D gene: -
J gene: TRBJ2-3

CDR3 protein: CASSSGTGGGNYGYTF
V gene: TRBV7-2
D gene: TRBD1
J gene: TRBJ1-2

CDR3 protein: CASSNPVGGRKEKLFF
V gene: TRBV11-2
D gene: -
J gene: TRBJ1-4

CDR3 protein: CASSVQGRQPQHF
V gene: TRBV27
D gene: -
J gene: TRBJ1-5

CDR3 protein: CASTPGLAEETQYF
V gene: TRBV7-2
D gene: TRBD2
J gene: TRBJ2-5

CDR3 protein: CASNPGPGTGMTGELFF
V gene: TRBV2
D gene: TRBD1
J gene: TRBJ2-2

CDR3 protein: CASSQDFQGNTEAFF
V gene: TRBV4-3
D gene: -
J gene: TRBJ1-1

CDR3 protein: CASSLAGRHEQYF
V gene: TRBV2
D gene: TRBD2
J gene: TRBJ2-7

CDR3 protein: CASSSRQGFPYEQYF
V gene: TRBV6-6
D gene: TRBD1
J gene: TRBJ2-7

CDR3 protein: CAWSAGIYGYTF
V gene: TRBV30
D gene: -
J gene: TRBJ1-2

CDR3 protein: CASSLRTSGTNEQFF
V gene: TRBV11-3
D gene: TRBD2
J gene: TRBJ2-1